The subject of this entry is one TCR beta chain. Method: immunoSEQ multiplex PCR; TCRdb's copy keeps in-frame clones and lacks some. The sample contains 35,000 to 45,000 clones, around 80% of which appear only once. CDR3 length: 12 amino acids. V shed 7 bases, J shed 7 bases, and the junction held 6 bases outside the gene matches. CDR1 and CDR2 (germline): MRHNA, SNTAGT. This specimen belongs to a study of OX40 agonist ivuxolimab in advanced cancers. The clonotype originates from an adult with an advanced solid tumor such as melanoma, head and neck, liver or kidney cancer. The specimen comprised CD4+ or CD8+ T cells sorted from blood, sampled in a trial of the OX40 agonist ivuxolimab. The genes are TRBV6-4 and TRBJ2-5; TRBD1 agrees at 7 bases. The CDR3 protein is CASKGGDGTQYF. In DNA form, the CDR3 reads TGTGCCAGCAAAGGGGGCGATGGGACCCAGTACTTC.